This TCR beta chain was identified during a study of blood T cell repertoires in COVID-19. As for the study in general: PBMCs, B-cell-depleted T cells, or T cells provided the cDNA or gDNA that made up the material.

CDR1 is SNHLY and CDR2 is FYNNEI in the germline V gene. The CDR3 is 15 residues long. Trimming at V came to 6 bases and at J to 3 bases, leaving 8 bases not matched to a gene. Original processing methods: Reference gene primer amplification yielded estimated nucleated cell counts. This table comes from immunoSEQ multiplex PCR, and its TCRdb copy is limited to in-frame clones, with some not included. That table gives V, J and clone size, and the DNA gave D and trimming. The sample comprises about 200,000 clones, around 80% of which are singletons, and about 12% rests with the top ten. The chain uses TRBV2 and TRBJ2-7; TRBD2 matches 10 bases. The sequence was collected from a woman in her forties with acute or convalescent COVID-19. Sample: peripheral blood. CDR3 sequence: CASRVEASGSYEQYF. The DNA for the CDR3 is TGTGCCAGCAGGGTTGAGGCTAGCGGGAGCTACGAGCAGTACTTC.